These 16 T cell receptor beta chains were sequenced from one sample in a study of blood T cells in healthy people across ages (dated by TCRdb to about 2015). Receptor libraries were prepared by 5' RACE. Instrument used: Illumina HiSeq 2500. A second about 7 to 11 cycle PCR used a sample-barcoded 5' primer and a J-beta primer mix. TCRdb reran the public reads through fastp at Q25 and MiXCR, keeping productive beta chains. For every CDR3 protein sequence, its rows merge into one entry that carries the most common genes and DNA. The sample table holds 890,000 or so distinct CDR3 sequences, of which around 68% were seen once. The top ten constitute roughly 25% of the sample. Sequenced: blood. The receptors stem from a man aged 25-45 years in good health.

This clonotype occurred once. One junction end disagrees with the germline gene, perhaps due to a read error. The gene calls are TRBV4-2 and TRBJ2-1; 8 positions match TRBD2. The germline V gene has CDR1 LGHNA and CDR2 YNFKEQ. The CDR3 has 16 amino acids. The CDR3 DNA reads as TGTGCCTGCAGCCAAGAGCCGGGGGGGGCTTACAATGAGCAGTTCTTC. The encoded protein is CACSQEPGGAYNEQFF.

The chain combines TRBV28 with TRBJ1-5, with TRBD1 matching 7 bases. The CDR3 totals 16 residues. The V gene's germline CDR1 is MDHEN and CDR2 SYDVKM. J was trimmed by 3 bases and V by 4 bases; bases with no gene match: 9. CDR3 DNA sequence: TGTGCCAGCAGTTCCTCAACAGGGGACCTCAATCAGCCCCAGCATTTT. Protein: CASSSSTGDLNQPQHF.

The chain combines TRBV3-1 with TRBJ2-7; no clear D gene. With 1 base removed from V and 7 bases from J, the gap between germline ends came to 14 bases. The CDR3 is made up of 14 amino acids. Germline CDR1 and CDR2: LGHDT and YNNKEL (reference sequence). CDR3 nucleotides: TGTGCCAGCAGCCAAGGGGGAACATCGAATGAGCAGTACTTC. It translates to CASSQGGTSNEQYF.

The V gene is TRBV10-3, the J gene TRBJ2-7, with TRBD1 as a possible D gene (5 bases). Trimming removed 2 bases from V and 6 bases from J, with 11 bases in between. Looked up from germline, CDR1 is ENHRY and CDR2 is SYGVKD. CDR3 length: 13 residues. The CDR3 sequence: CAISEQGCSEQYF. The CDR3 nucleotides are TGTGCCATCAGTGAGCAGGGTTGCTCCGAGCAGTACTTC.

This clonotype has just a few counts. The genes are TRBV20-1 and TRBJ2-3; TRBD2 agrees at 9 bases. This CDR3 comprises 16 residues. V was clipped by 1 base and J by 2 bases; unmatched bases: 7. Germline V CDR1 and CDR2: DFQATT, SNEGSKA (reference sequence). Here the CDR3 DNA reads TGCAGTGCTAGAGTTGGGCGGGGGGGATACACAGATACGCAGTATTTT. Its translation: CSARVGRGGYTDTQYF.

This clonotype was detected only a few times. The chain has TRBV29-1 and TRBJ2-3; 8 bases agree with TRBD1. The germline V gene has CDR1 SQVTM and CDR2 ANQGSEA. The CDR3 extends over 16 amino acids. The junction had 7 bases not matched to a gene; V was cut back by 2 bases and J by 0 bases. In nucleotides, the CDR3 is TGCAGCGTTGAAAGACATGGGACAGGCAGCACAGATACGCAGTATTTT. Amino acids: CSVERHGTGSTDTQYF.

This clonotype was detected a few times. This chain's CDR3 is CASSRDTGTQETQYF. As DNA, the CDR3 is TGCGCCAGCAGCCGGGACACAGGAACCCAAGAGACCCAGTACTTC. The chain uses TRBV4-3 and TRBJ2-5; D may be TRBD1 (6 bases). Germline values: CDR1 LGHNA, CDR2 YSLEER. Trimming pared 4 bases from V and 1 base from J, leaving 13 bases between. The CDR3 is made up of 15 amino acids.

This clonotype is a singleton in its sample. The rearrangement uses TRBV27 and TRBJ2-3; 9 bases match TRBD1. The CDR3 has 16 residues. Germline trimming cut 2 bases from V and 6 bases from J; bases unmatched to any gene: 9. Germline V gene lookup returns CDR1 MNHEY and CDR2 SMNVEV (reference sequence). The CDR3 is CASSLRDREIPDTQYF. For the CDR3, the DNA is TGTGCCAGCAGTTTAAGGGACAGGGAAATCCCGGATACGCAGTATTTT.

This clonotype was observed a handful of times. The V and J genes are TRBV5-5 and TRBJ2-7; D ambiguous. The V end lost 2 bases, the J end lost 5 bases, and 8 bases lay between the germline ends. CDR1 and CDR2 from the germline V gene are SGHKS and YYEKEE (reference sequence). The CDR3 consists of 12 residues. In nucleotides, the CDR3 is TGTGCCAGCAGCTTCTTTTGGGACGAGCAGTACTTC. This gives the protein CASSFFWDEQYF.

This clonotype appeared a single time. It may be a read error: a sequence one base away is much more abundant. This rearrangement joins TRBV7-9 to TRBJ1-2; TRBD1 matches at 7 bases. The CDR3 is made up of 13 amino acids. V lost 5 bases to trimming and J lost 6 bases; unmatched junction nucleotides: 6. CDR1 and CDR2 from the germline V gene are SEHNR and FQNEAQ (reference sequence). CDR3 sequence reads: CASSPGTADGYTF. The CDR3 bases are TGTGCCAGCAGCCCCGGGACAGCGGATGGCTACACCTTC.

Written as DNA, the CDR3 is TGTGCCAGCAGTCCCAAAGGGAGTGGTGAGCAGTACTTC. The encoded protein is CASSPKGSGEQYF. The chain is built from TRBV27 and TRBJ2-4, with a possible D match to TRBD2 (5 bases). The length of the CDR3 is 13 residues. With 5 bases removed from V and 13 bases from J, the gap between germline ends came to 18 bases. Germline V CDR1 and CDR2: MNHEY, SMNVEV (reference sequence).

In this sample, this clonotype turned up a few times. The chain links TRBV6-2 or TRBV6-3 to TRBJ2-1; tentative D call: TRBD1 (6 bases). V dropped 4 bases and J dropped 10 bases, with 14 bases sitting between them. The CDR3 covers 13 residues. Germline assignment: CDR1 MNHEY and CDR2 SVGEGT. CDR3 region: CASSWSGTPEQFF. The CDR3 DNA reads TGTGCCAGCAGTTGGTCCGGGACACCCGAGCAGTTCTTC.

The rearrangement uses TRBV28 and TRBJ2-7; 7 nucleotides line up with TRBD1. The CDR3 is made up of 19 amino acids. CDR1 and CDR2 (germline): MDHEN, SYDVKM. Unmatched junction bases numbered 18, after V lost 4 bases and J lost 0 bases. CDR3 nucleotide sequence: TGTGCCAGCAGTTCCTTTCCGGGACAGCACTCATCCAACTCCTACGAGCAGTACTTC. This encodes CASSSFPGQHSSNSYEQYF.

Details on this clonotype: Since a much larger clone is just one base distant, this may be a read error. The CDR3 loop is CAIRGGAENEKLFF. The DNA of the CDR3 is TGTGCCATCAGGGGGGGTGCGGAGAATGAAAAACTGTTTTTT. The chain joins TRBV10-3 to TRBJ1-4; possible D gene TRBD1, 5 bases. Germline CDR1 ENHRY, CDR2 SYGVKD. The CDR3 contains 14 residues. V was clipped by 6 bases and J by 5 bases, with 13 bases between them.

Of note for this clonotype: Germline and junction disagree at one end, which may indicate a read error. This chain connects TRBV15 to TRBJ1-2, with D perhaps matching TRBD1 (5 bases). The CDR3 has 15 amino acids. Germline V gene lookup returns CDR1 LNHNV and CDR2 YYDKDF (reference sequence). CDR3 region: CAASREARANYGYTF. The CDR3 DNA reads as TGTGCCGCCAGTAGGGAGGCCAGGGCTAACTATGGCTACACCTTC.

The chain is built from TRBV6-5 and TRBJ1-2; D not certain. Trimming removed 7 bases from V and 10 bases from J, with 19 bases in between. CDR3 length: 13 residues. Germline V gene lookup returns CDR1 MNHEY and CDR2 SVGAGI. The CDR3 sequence is CASTDGVTGDYTF. The CDR3 nucleotides are TGTGCCAGCACCGACGGAGTTACCGGAGACTACACCTTC.